These 5 T cell receptor beta chains were all obtained from the same sample, sequenced in a study of shared clonotypes between healthy human individuals. Profiled with immunoSEQ multiplex PCR; TCRdb holds only in-frame clones, not every one. In the table there are about 1.5 million clones, around 95% of which are singletons. The sample comprised naive CD4+ T cells sorted from blood. Described subset: CD45RA+ positively selected. These receptors came from a man younger than 45 in good health.

The chain has TRBV5-6 and TRBJ2-3; D unresolved. The CDR3 has 14 amino acids. Germline assignment: CDR1 SGHDT and CDR2 YYEEEE. V was trimmed by 0 bases and J by 2 bases, leaving 7 bases between them. CDR3 region: CASSLDSFTDTQYF. DNA of the CDR3: TGTGCCAGCAGCTTGGACTCTTTCACAGATACGCAGTATTTT.

The chain carries TRBV5-4 and TRBJ1-1; 7 bases fit TRBD1. Per the germline V gene, CDR1 is SGHNT and CDR2 is YYREEE (reference sequence). The CDR3 contains 14 residues. J lost 5 bases, V lost 4 bases, and 8 bases had no gene match. The CDR3 region has the DNA TGTGCCAGCAGCGTAGACAGGGTGAGGACTGAAGCTTTCTTT. Protein: CASSVDRVRTEAFF.

This rearrangement joins TRBV21-1 to TRBJ1-1. TRBV21-1 is reported as a pseudogene. CDR3 length: 13 amino acids. Here the CDR3 reads CASTIGANTEAFF. CDR3 coding DNA: TGTGCCAGCACCATCGGGGCAAACACTGAAGCTTTCTTT.

The chain carries TRBV7-2 and TRBJ2-3, with 12 bases lining up with TRBD2. The trim removed 5 bases at V and 4 bases at J, leaving 7 bases unmatched. Looked up from germline, CDR1 is SGHTA and CDR2 is FQGNSA. The CDR3 is 16 residues long. The DNA for the CDR3 is TGTGCCAGCAGCAGGCTAGCGGGAGGGGCCCCAGATACGCAGTATTTT. Protein sequence: CASSRLAGGAPDTQYF.

V gene TRBV2 combines with J gene TRBJ2-1, with 7 positions matching TRBD1. This CDR3 region has 15 residues. Germline V gene sequence: CDR1 SNHLY, CDR2 FYNNEI. V was pared by 5 bases and J by 4 bases, with 8 bases of the junction left unmatched. The CDR3 here is CASSSRDRTYNEQFF. The CDR3 DNA sequence: TGTGCCAGCAGTAGCCGGGACAGAACATACAATGAGCAGTTCTTC. The full variable domain, rest sourced from reference TRBV2 and TRBJ2-1, is EPEVTQTPSHQVTQMGQEVILRCVPISNHLYFYWYRQILGQKVEFLVSFYNNEISEKSEIFDDQFSVERPDGSNFTLKIRSTKLEDSAMYFCASSSRDRTYNEQFFGPGTRLTVL.